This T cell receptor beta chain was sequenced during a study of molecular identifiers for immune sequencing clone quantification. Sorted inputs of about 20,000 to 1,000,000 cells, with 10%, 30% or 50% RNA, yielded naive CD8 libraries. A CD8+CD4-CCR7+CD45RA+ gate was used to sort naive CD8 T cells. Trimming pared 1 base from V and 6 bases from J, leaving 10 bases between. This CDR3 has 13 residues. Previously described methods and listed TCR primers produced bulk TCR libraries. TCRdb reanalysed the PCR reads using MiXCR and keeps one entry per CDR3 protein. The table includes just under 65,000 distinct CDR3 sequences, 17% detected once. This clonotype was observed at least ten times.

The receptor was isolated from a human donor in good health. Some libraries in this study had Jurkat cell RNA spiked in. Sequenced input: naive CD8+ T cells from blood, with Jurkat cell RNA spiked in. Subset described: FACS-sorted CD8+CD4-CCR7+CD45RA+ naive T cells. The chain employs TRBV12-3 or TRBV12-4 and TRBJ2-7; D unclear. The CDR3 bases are TGTGCCAGCAGTTTAGGGACCCCTGCCGAGCAGTACTTC. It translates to CASSLGTPAEQYF.